The next 18 T cell receptor beta chains were all read from a single sample in a study of blood T cell repertoires in COVID-19. Some clones are missing from TCRdb's copy, which holds only in-frame ones; the method was immunoSEQ multiplex PCR. The table records some 390,000 clones, roughly nine tenths of them present only once. The specimen sequenced was PBMCs or T cells enriched from blood (not recorded which). These TCRs come from a man under 40 who had recovered from COVID-19.

The chain employs TRBV3-1 (or the pseudogene TRBV3-2) and TRBJ1-1, with 9 bases lining up with TRBD1. Germline V gene data show CDR1 as LGHDT and CDR2 as YNNKEL (reference sequence). V shed 6 bases, J shed 0 bases, and the junction held 11 bases outside the gene matches. This CDR3 has 17 amino acids. CDR3 loop: CASSTVLDRGVNTEAFF. CDR3 coding DNA: TGTGCCAGCAGTACAGTACTCGACAGGGGGGTGAACACTGAAGCTTTCTTT.

The chain has TRBV13 and TRBJ2-6; TRBD1 matches 10 bases. V dropped 2 bases and J dropped 4; count of bases not matched to a gene: 11. The length of the CDR3 is 19 residues. Germline-derived CDR1 and CDR2 are PRHDT and FYEKMQ (reference sequence). The CDR3 DNA reads TGTGCCAGCAGCTTACCGACAGGGGGCGATGTTAACGGGGCCAACGTCCTGACTTTC. This gives the protein CASSLPTGGDVNGANVLTF.

The chain carries TRBV20-1 and TRBJ2-7; D may be TRBD2 (6 bases). This CDR3 region has 14 residues. Trimming shortened V by 3 bases and J by 1 base, and 13 bases separated the two germline ends. Per the germline V gene, CDR1 is DFQATT and CDR2 is SNEGSKA (reference sequence). The CDR3 bases are TGCAGTGCTAGTGGGGCTAGCGAATCCTACGAGCAGTACTTC. Amino acid sequence: CSASGASESYEQYF.

This clone was counted once. This chain connects TRBV2 to TRBJ2-1; 13 bases map to TRBD2. This CDR3 has 16 amino acids. Germline CDR1 SNHLY, CDR2 FYNNEI. Germline trimming cut 4 bases from V and 9 bases from J; bases unmatched to any gene: 9. In nucleotides, the CDR3 is TGTGCCAGCAGTGTGCGGACTAGCGGGAGTGGGGGTGAGCAGTTCTTC. This gives the protein CASSVRTSGSGGEQFF.

The chain carries TRBV12-3 or TRBV12-4 and TRBJ1-1; possibly TRBD1 for D (6 bases). There are 13 residues in the CDR3. Trimming cost V 6 bases and J 6 bases, with 14 bases left between them. The CDR3 is CASSSQGPPEAFF. The CDR3 coding sequence is TGTGCCAGCAGCTCACAGGGTCCCCCTGAAGCTTTCTTT.

With regard to this clone: Other DNA sequences from this sample encode an identical CDR3 as well. The chain employs TRBV5-1 and TRBJ1-3; D may be TRBD1 (6 bases). CDR3 length: 15 amino acids. V dropped 0 bases and J dropped 1 base, with 8 bases sitting between them. In germline, CDR1 is SGHRS, CDR2 YFSETQ. The DNA of the CDR3 is TGCGCCAGCAGCTTGGCAGGGGATTCTGGAAACACCATATATTTT. This encodes CASSLAGDSGNTIYF.

This chain links TRBV7-9 with TRBJ2-7, with a possible D match to TRBD1 (6 bases). The V gene lost 2 bases and the J gene lost 0 bases, with 11 bases spanning the gap. CDR3 size: 15 residues. Germline V gene data show CDR1 as SEHNR and CDR2 as FQNEAQ (reference sequence). This CDR3 is CASSLMTDSSYEQYF. The CDR3 nucleotides are TGTGCCAGCAGCTTAATGACGGACAGCTCCTACGAGCAGTACTTC.

This chain links TRBV27 with TRBJ2-5; a possible D gene is TRBD1 (6 bases). This CDR3 spans 14 amino acids. From germline, CDR1 is MNHEY and CDR2 SMNVEV (reference sequence). V was cut by 2 bases and J by 5 bases, with 12 bases left in between. The CDR3 spells CASSLLTGIETQYF. Here the CDR3 DNA reads TGTGCCAGCAGTTTACTGACAGGCATCGAGACCCAGTACTTC.

This rearrangement joins TRBV10-3 to TRBJ2-1, with 8 bases matching TRBD2. This CDR3 is 13 amino acids long. The V gene end was trimmed by 5 bases and the J gene end by 5 bases; junction bases not matched to a gene: 2. CDR1 and CDR2 from the germline V gene are ENHRY and SYGVKD. CDR3 loop: CAISTGGNNEQFF. CDR3 DNA: TGTGCCATCAGTACGGGAGGGAACAATGAGCAGTTCTTC.

This chain connects TRBV6-6 to TRBJ1-2, with 11 bases that match TRBD1. The germline V gene has CDR1 MNHNY and CDR2 SVGAGI (reference sequence). This CDR3 region has 14 residues. Germline trimming cut 11 bases from V and 4 bases from J; bases unmatched to any gene: 9. This CDR3 is CAVTSGQGAYGYTF. The CDR3 region has the DNA TGTGCCGTCACATCCGGACAGGGGGCCTATGGCTACACCTTC.

This chain joins TRBV6-4 and TRBJ2-4, with TRBD1 as a possible D gene (6 bases). There are 13 residues in the CDR3. The germline CDR1 and CDR2 sequences are MRHNA and SNTAGT. Trimming removed 0 bases from V and 8 bases from J, with 8 bases in between. The CDR3 sequence is CASSDSNRDIQYF. Written as DNA, the CDR3 is TGTGCCAGCAGTGACTCGAACAGGGACATTCAGTACTTC.

This rearrangement joins TRBV7-9 to TRBJ2-1; TRBD1 matches at 9 bases. The ends lost 7 bases at V and 2 bases at J; junction bases unmatched: 6. This CDR3 has 15 amino acids. Germline assignment: CDR1 SEHNR and CDR2 FQNEAQ (reference sequence). CDR3 amino acids: CASTGGQGTYNEQFF. Written as DNA, the CDR3 is TGTGCCAGCACCGGGGGACAGGGTACCTACAATGAGCAGTTCTTC.

The V and J genes are TRBV15 and TRBJ2-1; 8 positions match TRBD2. Germline CDR1 reads LNHNV; CDR2 reads YYDKDF (reference sequence). V trimming: 0 bases; J trimming: 3 bases; junction bases outside the gene matches: 1. The CDR3 spans 15 residues. This CDR3 reads CATSRETSVYNEQFF. The CDR3 DNA is TGTGCCACCAGCAGAGAGACTAGCGTCTACAATGAGCAGTTCTTC. Supplemented by reference TRBV15 and TRBJ2-1, the full variable domain reads DAMVIQNPRYQVTQFGKPVTLSCSQTLNHNVMYWYQQKSSQAPKLLFHYYDKDFNNEADTPDNFQSRRPNTSFCFLDIRSPGLGDTAMYLCATSRETSVYNEQFFGPGTRLTVL.

V gene TRBV7-2 combines with J gene TRBJ1-1, with D possibly matching TRBD1 (5 bases). Germline CDR1 and CDR2: SGHTA and FQGNSA. The CDR3 spans 14 residues. The V end was cut by 2 bases, the J end by 3 bases, with 10 bases between. The CDR3 protein is CASSLTPGDTEAFF. CDR3 in DNA: TGTGCCAGCAGCTTAACGCCGGGGGACACTGAAGCTTTCTTT.

This sequence joins TRBV6-5 and TRBJ2-7; possibly TRBD1 for D (5 bases). The CDR3 sequence is 13 residues long. Germline CDR1 reads MNHEY; CDR2 reads SVGAGI. V gave up 5 bases and J gave up 5 bases, with 13 bases separating them. The CDR3 loop reads CASSHPDTHEQYF. DNA for the CDR3: TGTGCCAGCAGTCACCCGGACACCCACGAGCAGTACTTC.

The chain links TRBV28 to TRBJ2-3; 10 bases map to TRBD1. Germline V CDR1 and CDR2: MDHEN, SYDVKM. V trimming: 3 bases; J trimming: 7 bases; junction bases outside the gene matches: 7. The CDR3 totals 15 residues. The DNA for the CDR3 is TGTGCCAGCAGTTTGACCGGACAGGGGGTTAATACGCAGTATTTT. Amino acid sequence: CASSLTGQGVNTQYF. Using reference TRBV28 and TRBJ2-3 for the parts outside the CDR3, the full variable domain is DVKVTQSSRYLVKRTGEKVFLECVQDMDHENMFWYRQDPGLGLRLIYFSYDVKMKEKGDIPEGYSVSREKKERFSLILESASTNQTSMYLCASSLTGQGVNTQYFGPGTRLTVL.

This clone was counted a few times. This chain's CDR3 is CASSGFTGPPGNQPQHF. CDR3 DNA sequence: TGTGCCAGCAGTGGATTCACAGGGCCGCCGGGCAATCAGCCCCAGCATTTT. This chain uses TRBV25-1 with TRBJ1-5, with TRBD1 as a possible D gene (6 bases). The ends were cut back, 4 bases at V and 2 bases at J, with 18 bases in the middle. The CDR3 is 17 amino acids. Germline V gene lookup returns CDR1 MGHDK and CDR2 SYGVNS.

The chain is built from TRBV27 and TRBJ2-2; 11 nucleotides line up with TRBD2. The junction had 4 bases not matched to a gene; V was cut back by 2 bases and J by 5 bases. The CDR3 spans 16 residues. Germline CDR1 and CDR2: MNHEY and SMNVEV (reference sequence). CDR3 region: CASSLLAGGGTGELFF. DNA of the CDR3: TGTGCCAGCAGTTTACTAGCGGGAGGTGGAACCGGGGAGCTGTTTTTT.